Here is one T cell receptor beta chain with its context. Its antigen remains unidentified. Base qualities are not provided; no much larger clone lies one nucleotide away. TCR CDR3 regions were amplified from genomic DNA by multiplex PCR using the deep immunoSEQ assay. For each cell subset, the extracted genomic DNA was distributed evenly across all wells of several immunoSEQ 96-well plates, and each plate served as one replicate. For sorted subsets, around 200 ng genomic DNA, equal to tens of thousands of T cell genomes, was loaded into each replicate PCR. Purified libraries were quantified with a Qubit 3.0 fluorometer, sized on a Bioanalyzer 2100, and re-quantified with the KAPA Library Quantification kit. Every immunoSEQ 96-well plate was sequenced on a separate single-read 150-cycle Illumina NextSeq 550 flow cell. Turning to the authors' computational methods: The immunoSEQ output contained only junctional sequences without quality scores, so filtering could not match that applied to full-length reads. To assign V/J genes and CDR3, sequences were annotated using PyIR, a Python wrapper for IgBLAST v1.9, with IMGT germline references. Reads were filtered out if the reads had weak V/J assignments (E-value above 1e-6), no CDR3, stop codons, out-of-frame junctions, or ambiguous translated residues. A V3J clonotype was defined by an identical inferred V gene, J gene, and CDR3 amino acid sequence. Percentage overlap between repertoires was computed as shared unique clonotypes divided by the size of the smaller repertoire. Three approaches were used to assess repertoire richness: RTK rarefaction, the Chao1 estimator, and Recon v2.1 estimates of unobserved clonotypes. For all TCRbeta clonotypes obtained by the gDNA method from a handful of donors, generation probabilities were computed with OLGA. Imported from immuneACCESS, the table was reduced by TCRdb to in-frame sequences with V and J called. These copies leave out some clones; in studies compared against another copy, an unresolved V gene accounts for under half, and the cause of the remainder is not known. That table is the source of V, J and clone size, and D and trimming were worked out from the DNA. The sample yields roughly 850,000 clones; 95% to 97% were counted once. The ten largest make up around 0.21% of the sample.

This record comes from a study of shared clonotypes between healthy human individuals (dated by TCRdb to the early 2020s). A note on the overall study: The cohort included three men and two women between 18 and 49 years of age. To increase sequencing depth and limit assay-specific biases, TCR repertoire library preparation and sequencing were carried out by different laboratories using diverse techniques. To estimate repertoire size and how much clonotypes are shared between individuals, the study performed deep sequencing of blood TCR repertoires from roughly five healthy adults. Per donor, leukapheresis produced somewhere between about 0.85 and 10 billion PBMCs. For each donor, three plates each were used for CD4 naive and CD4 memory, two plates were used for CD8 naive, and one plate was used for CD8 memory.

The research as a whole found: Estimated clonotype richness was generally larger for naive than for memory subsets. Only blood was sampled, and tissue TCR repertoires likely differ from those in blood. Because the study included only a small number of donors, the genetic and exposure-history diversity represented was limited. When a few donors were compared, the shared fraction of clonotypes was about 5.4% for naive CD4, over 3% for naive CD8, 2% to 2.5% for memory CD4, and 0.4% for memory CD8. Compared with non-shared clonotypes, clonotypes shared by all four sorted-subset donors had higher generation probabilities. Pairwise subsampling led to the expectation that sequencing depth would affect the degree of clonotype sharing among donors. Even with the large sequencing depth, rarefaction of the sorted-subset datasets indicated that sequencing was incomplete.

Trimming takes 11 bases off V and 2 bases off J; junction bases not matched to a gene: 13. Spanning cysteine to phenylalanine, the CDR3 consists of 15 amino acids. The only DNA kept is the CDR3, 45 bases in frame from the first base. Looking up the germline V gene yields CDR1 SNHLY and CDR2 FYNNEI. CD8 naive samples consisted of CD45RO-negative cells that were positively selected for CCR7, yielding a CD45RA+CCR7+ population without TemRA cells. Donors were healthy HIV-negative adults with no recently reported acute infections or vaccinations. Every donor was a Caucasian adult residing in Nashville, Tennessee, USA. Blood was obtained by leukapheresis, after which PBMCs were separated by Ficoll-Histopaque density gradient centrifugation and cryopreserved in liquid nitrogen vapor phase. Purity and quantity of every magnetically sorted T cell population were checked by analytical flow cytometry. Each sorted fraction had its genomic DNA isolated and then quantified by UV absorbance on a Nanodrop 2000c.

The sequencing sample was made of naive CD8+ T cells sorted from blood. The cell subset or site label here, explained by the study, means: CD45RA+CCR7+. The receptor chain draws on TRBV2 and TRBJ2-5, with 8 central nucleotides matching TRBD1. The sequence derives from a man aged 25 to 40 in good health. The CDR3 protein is CAHNPQGAIQETQYF. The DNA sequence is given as TGTGCCCACAATCCCCAGGGGGCGATACAAGAGACCCAGTACTTC.